A single T cell receptor beta chain is shown here with its context. These data belong to a study of technical replicates of blood from a handful of donors. Looked up from germline, CDR1 is SGHTA and CDR2 is FQGTGA. V was shortened by 5 bases and J by 3 bases, with 12 bases between the two germline ends. CDR3 length equals 14 residues. Using immunoSEQ multiplex PCR, the repertoire was profiled, and TCRdb retains in-frame clones only, with some absent. Here the sample spans 75,000 to 100,000 clones, roughly 95% being singletons. This TCR was sampled from a human donor in good health. The rearrangement links TRBV7-3 to TRBJ2-3; no reliable D call. Sequencing was carried out using T cells isolated from PBMCs. The CDR3 coding sequence is TGTGCCAGCAGCCCCAAGTACTGGACAGATACGCAGTATTTT. Translation: CASSPKYWTDTQYF.